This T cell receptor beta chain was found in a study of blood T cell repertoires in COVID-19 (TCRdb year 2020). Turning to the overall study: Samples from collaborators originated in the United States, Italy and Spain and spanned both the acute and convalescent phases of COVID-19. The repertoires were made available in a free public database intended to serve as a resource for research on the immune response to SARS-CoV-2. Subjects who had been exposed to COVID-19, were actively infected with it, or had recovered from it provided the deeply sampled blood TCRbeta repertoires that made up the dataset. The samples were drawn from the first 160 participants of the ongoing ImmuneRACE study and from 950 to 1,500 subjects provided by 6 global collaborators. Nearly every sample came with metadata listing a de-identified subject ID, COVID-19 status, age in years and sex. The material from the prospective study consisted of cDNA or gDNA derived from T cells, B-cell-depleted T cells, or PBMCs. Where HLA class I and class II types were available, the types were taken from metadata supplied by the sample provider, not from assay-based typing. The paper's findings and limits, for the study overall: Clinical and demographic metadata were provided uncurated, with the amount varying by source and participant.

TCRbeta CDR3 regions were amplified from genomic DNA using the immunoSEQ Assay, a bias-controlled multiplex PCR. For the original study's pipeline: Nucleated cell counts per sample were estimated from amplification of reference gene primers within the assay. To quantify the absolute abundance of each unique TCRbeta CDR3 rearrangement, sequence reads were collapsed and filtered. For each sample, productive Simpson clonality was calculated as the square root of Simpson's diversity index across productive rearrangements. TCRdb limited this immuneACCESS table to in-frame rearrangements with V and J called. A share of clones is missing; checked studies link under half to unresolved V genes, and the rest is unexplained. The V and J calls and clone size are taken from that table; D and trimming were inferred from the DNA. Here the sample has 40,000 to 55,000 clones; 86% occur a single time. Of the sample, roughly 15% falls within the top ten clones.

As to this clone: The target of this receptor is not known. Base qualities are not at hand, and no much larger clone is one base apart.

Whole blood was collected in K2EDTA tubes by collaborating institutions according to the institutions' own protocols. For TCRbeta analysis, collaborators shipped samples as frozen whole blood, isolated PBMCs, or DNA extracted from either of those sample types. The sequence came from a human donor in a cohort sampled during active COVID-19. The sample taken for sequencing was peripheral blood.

The CDR3 reads CASSLTSGNQETQYF. The nucleotide sequence reads as follows: TGCGCCAGCAGCTTGACTAGCGGGAACCAAGAGACCCAGTACTTC. The chain couples TRBV5-1 to TRBJ2-5; TRBD2 fits 10 bases in the junction. For this chain, trimming is 1 base at the V end and 0 bases at the J end, and the number of junction bases without a gene match is 0. The CDR3, cysteine through phenylalanine, is 15 amino acids long. The read is trimmed to its CDR3 DNA, 45 bases read in frame from base 1. The germline V gene yields SGHRS for CDR1 and YFSETQ for CDR2. With all but the CDR3 taken from the reference TRBV5-1 and TRBJ2-5 genes, the full variable domain is: KAGVTQTPRYLIKTRGQQVTLSCSPISGHRSVSWYQQTPGQGLQFLFEYFSETQRNKGNFPGRFSGRQFSNSRSEMNVSTLELGDSALYLCASSLTSGNQETQYFGPGTRLLVL.